This TCR beta chain was identified in a study of shared clonotypes between healthy human individuals. Some clones are missing from TCRdb's copy, which holds only in-frame ones; the method was immunoSEQ multiplex PCR. The table records more than 400,000 clones, about 96% of them present only once. CDR3 length: 13 amino acids. Germline loops: CDR1 SGHRS, CDR2 YFSETQ. V was trimmed by 4 bases and J by 2 bases, leaving 9 bases between them. The sequenced sample consisted of naive CD4+ T cells sorted from blood. Subset: CD45RA+ positively selected. The TCR comes from a woman aged 25 to 39 in good health. This chain uses TRBV5-1 with TRBJ1-2; possible D gene TRBD1, 5 bases. In DNA, the CDR3 is TGCGCCAGCAGCCCGGACATAAACTATGGCTACACCTTC. Its translation: CASSPDINYGYTF.